This T cell receptor (beta chain) was profiled in a study of OX40 agonist ivuxolimab in advanced cancers. Overall study: Patient treatment consisted of intravenous ivuxolimab administration every 2 weeks at 0.01 to 10 mg/kg. Head and neck, renal cell, melanoma or hepatocellular carcinoma were the cancers that dose-escalation patients had. Points from the study as a whole: Which antigen the expanded peripheral T cells recognized is unknown. Nonresponders included some who also had low normalized T-cell clonal expansion.

The germline gives CDR1 SGDLS, CDR2 YYNGEE. J gave up 5 bases and V 0 bases, and 5 bases lay outside the gene matches. The CDR3 has 16 residues. Profiling relied on immunoSEQ multiplex PCR, and the TCRdb table lists in-frame clones only, not all of them. Counted here are roughly 66,000 clones, approximately 82% occurring once; the ten biggest clones make up roughly 6.3%. Remarks on this clone: The antigen is not known.

This chain uses TRBV9 with TRBJ2-3; 11 positions match TRBD2. The source material was CD4+ or CD8+ T cells sorted from blood, sampled in a trial of the OX40 agonist ivuxolimab. This sequence originates from an adult with an advanced solid tumor such as melanoma, head and neck, liver or kidney cancer. The CDR3 sequence: CASSVALAGALDTQYF. The CDR3 nucleotides are TGTGCCAGCAGCGTAGCACTAGCGGGGGCGTTAGATACGCAGTATTTT.